This entry concerns a single TCR beta chain. No antigen is known for it. This specimen comes from a study of PD-L1 blockade in urothelial cancer. Study at large: It was at 3 weeks (second dose) and 6 weeks after treatment start that blood was analyzed.

Time point indicated: pretreatment peripheral blood. Patients' cancers were locally advanced or metastatic urothelial carcinomas. Repertoires were generated with immunoSEQ multiplex PCR, while TCRdb's copy carries only in-frame clones and drops some. The sample comprises 32,000 or so clones, 84% of which are singletons, and 15% to 19% rests with the top ten. Deletions cut 6 bases from V and 0 bases from J, with 12 bases between. The CDR3 sequence is 16 residues long. Germline assignment: CDR1 ENHRY and CDR2 SYGVKD. Study-wide results and limits: In blood sampled pretreatment, TCR clonality below the median predicted better survival.

The rearrangement links TRBV10-3 to TRBJ1-6; TRBD1 is a possible D gene (5 bases). The receptor's source is a man aged 55 to 70 with urothelial cancer. The input for sequencing was PBMCs, taken around atezolizumab (anti-PD-L1) treatment. CDR3 DNA: TGTGCCATCAGGGGGGACGGGAGCTCCTATAATTCACCCCTCCACTTT. This codes for CAIRGDGSSYNSPLHF.